This record looks at one T cell receptor beta chain sequence and its context. Trimming left V 4 bases short and J 4 bases short, with 11 bases between. This CDR3 is 14 amino acids long. Germline CDR1 is MNHEY and CDR2 is SVGEGT. The sample is drawn from a study of T cell repertoires in cytomegalovirus infection. One entry per CDR3 protein results from TCRdb running MiXCR on the reads. The table has a few hundred thousand distinct CDR3 sequences, approximately 15% seen once; the top ten hold 8.5% to 10%. The clonotype comes from a human donor in good health (CMV status not recorded). Some clones in this sample may be carry-over from other donors' samples. The chain combines TRBV6-2 or TRBV6-3 with TRBJ1-5; D is undetermined. Sequencing used PBMCs. In DNA form, the CDR3 reads TGTGCCAGCAGTTGGACGCCGACAAATCAGCCCCAGCATTTT. It codes for CASSWTPTNQPQHF.